A selection of T cell receptor beta chains follows, all from one sample in a study of T cell changes during pregnancy in multiple sclerosis. Profiled with immunoSEQ multiplex PCR; TCRdb holds only in-frame clones, not every one. The sample has some 80,000 clones; more than 70% are singletons. The specimen was peripheral blood, collected in the first trimester of pregnancy. These receptors all come from a female donor in good health, enrolled as a control in a pregnancy study. Both conserved end residues are part of each CDR3. Fields, in order: D gene, V gene, clone size, J gene, CDR3 length, CDR3 protein, CDR3 DNA. A D gene is named only where the DNA matches it firmly. The size field is filled for only some rows; it gives once, few, many or a size class.

.	TRBV4-2	.	TRBJ1-1	15	CASSQFLARNTEAFF	TGTGCCAGCAGCCAATTCTTAGCGCGGAACACTGAAGCTTTCTTT
TRBD1	TRBV5-1	.	TRBJ2-3	15	CASSLGQGGTDTQYF	TGCGCCAGCAGCTTGGGACAGGGGGGCACAGATACGCAGTATTTT
.	TRBV19	.	TRBJ1-2	12	CASTPRNYGYTF	TGTGCCAGTACCCCCCGGAACTATGGCTACACCTTC
.	TRBV19	once	TRBJ1-2	15	CASSLTGGEAYGYTF	TGTGCCAGTAGTCTAACCGGGGGGGAAGCGTATGGCTACACCTTC
.	TRBV9	.	TRBJ1-1	15	CASSVTTRYETEAFF	TGTGCCAGCAGCGTCACGACACGGTACGAGACTGAAGCTTTCTTT
.	TRBV19	.	TRBJ1-1	15	CASIPTKRGNTEAFF	TGTGCCAGTATTCCTACCAAAAGGGGGAACACTGAAGCTTTCTTT
.	TRBV20-1	few	TRBJ1-1	10	CSAIRSKAFF	TGCAGTGCTATCCGGAGCAAAGCTTTCTTT
TRBD1	TRBV18	.	TRBJ1-6	13	CASSRDRETPLHF	TGTGCCAGCTCACGGGACAGGGAAACACCCCTCCACTTT
TRBD2	TRBV5-1	.	TRBJ2-3	16	CASSLAPSGDTDTQYF	TGCGCCAGCAGCTTGGCTCCTAGCGGGGACACAGATACGCAGTATTTT
.	TRBV6-5	.	TRBJ2-1	15	CASSRYEGGLYEQFF	TGTGCCAGCAGCCGGTATGAGGGGGGGCTCTATGAGCAGTTCTTC
.	TRBV18	.	TRBJ1-3	16	CASSPETGLSGNTIYF	TGTGCCAGCTCACCCGAAACAGGGCTCTCTGGAAACACCATATATTTT
TRBD1	TRBV7-9	.	TRBJ1-5	14	CASSFTGGNQPQHF	TGTGCCAGCAGCTTTACAGGGGGCAATCAGCCCCAGCATTTT
TRBD2	TRBV5-6	.	TRBJ2-1	18	CASPGGAGGPLSGDEQFF	TGTGCCAGCCCCGGGGGGGCGGGGGGGCCATTGAGTGGCGATGAGCAGTTCTTC
.	TRBV4-1	.	TRBJ2-2	16	CASSQGWPSQTGELFF	TGCGCCAGCAGCCAAGGATGGCCTAGCCAAACCGGGGAGCTGTTTTTT
.	TRBV2	.	TRBJ1-5	13	CAISKTTGQPQHF	TGTGCCATTTCTAAGACAACCGGCCAGCCCCAGCATTTT
.	TRBV30	.	TRBJ2-7	13	CAWSWRRSYEQYF	TGTGCCTGGAGTTGGAGACGGAGCTACGAGCAGTACTTC